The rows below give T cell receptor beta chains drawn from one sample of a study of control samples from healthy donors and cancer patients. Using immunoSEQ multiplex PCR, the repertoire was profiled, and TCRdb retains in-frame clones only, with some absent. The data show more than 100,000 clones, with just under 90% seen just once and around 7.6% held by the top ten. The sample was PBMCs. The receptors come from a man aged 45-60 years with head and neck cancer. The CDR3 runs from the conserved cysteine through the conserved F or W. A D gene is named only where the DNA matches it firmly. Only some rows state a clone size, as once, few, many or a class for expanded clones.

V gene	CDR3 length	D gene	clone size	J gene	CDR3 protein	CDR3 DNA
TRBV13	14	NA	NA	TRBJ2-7	CASSLGPGRYEQYF	TGTGCCAGCAGCTTAGGTCCGGGGCGGTACGAGCAGTACTTC
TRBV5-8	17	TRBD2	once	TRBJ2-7	CASSVDGGTSGYYEQYF	TGTGCCAGCAGCGTCGACGGGGGAACTAGCGGATACTACGAGCAGTACTTC
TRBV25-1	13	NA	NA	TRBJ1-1	CASSEYLNTEAFF	TGTGCCAGCAGTGAATACTTGAACACTGAAGCTTTCTTT
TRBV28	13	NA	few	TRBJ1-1	CASRVTANTEAFF	TGTGCCAGCAGAGTGACAGCGAACACTGAAGCTTTCTTT
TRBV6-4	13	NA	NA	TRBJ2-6	CASRFSGANVLTF	TGTGCCAGCAGATTCTCTGGGGCCAACGTCCTGACTTTC
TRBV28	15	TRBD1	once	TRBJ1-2	CASSISGTGDYGYTF	TGTGCCAGCAGTATATCCGGGACAGGAGATTATGGCTACACCTTC
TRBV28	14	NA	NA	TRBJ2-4	CASSSWTGGDIQYF	TGTGCCAGCAGCTCTTGGACAGGAGGGGACATTCAGTACTTC
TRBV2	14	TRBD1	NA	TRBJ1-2	CASSRGQSYYGYTF	TGTGCCAGCAGCAGGGGGCAGTCTTACTATGGCTACACCTTC
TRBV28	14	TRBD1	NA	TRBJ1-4	CASSLGQGPEKLFF	TGTGCCAGCAGCTTGGGACAGGGACCGGAAAAACTGTTTTTT
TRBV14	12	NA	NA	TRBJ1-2	CASSQGFYGYTF	TGTGCCAGCAGCCAGGGTTTTTATGGCTACACCTTC
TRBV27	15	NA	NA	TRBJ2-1	CASSSPLVKAAEQFF	TGTGCCAGCAGTTCCCCACTAGTGAAGGCGGCTGAGCAGTTCTTC
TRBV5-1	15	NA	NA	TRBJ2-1	CASSPGMSSYNEQFF	TGCGCCAGCAGCCCCGGGATGAGCTCCTACAATGAGCAGTTCTTC
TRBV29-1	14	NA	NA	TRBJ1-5	CSVAATGGGQPQHF	TGCAGCGTTGCGGCAACGGGGGGCGGACAGCCCCAGCATTTT